These 8 T cell receptor beta chains came from one sample sequenced in a study of blood T cell repertoires in COVID-19. TCRdb keeps only in-frame clones here, not all; method: immunoSEQ multiplex PCR. The data contain more than 65,000 clones, approximately 86% of them singletons. Material: peripheral blood. The source is a woman between 50 and 59 years old with acute or convalescent COVID-19.

V is TRBV12-3 or TRBV12-4 and J is TRBJ1-2; a possible D gene is TRBD1 (6 bases). This CDR3 spans 13 amino acids. Trimming left V 6 bases short and J 7 bases short, with 15 bases between. The CDR3 loop is CASRITGRGGYTF. CDR3 DNA: TGTGCCAGCAGGATTACAGGGAGGGGTGGCTACACCTTC.

V and J are TRBV19 and TRBJ1-1, with D maybe TRBD1 (5 bases). Germline V gene sequence: CDR1 LNHDA, CDR2 SQIVND (reference sequence). The CDR3 sequence is 15 residues long. The germline V and J ends were trimmed by 7 bases and 2 bases, with 17 bases remaining between them. The CDR3 DNA sequence: TGTGCCAGTATTTGGTCTGGCAGGGCCAACACTGAAGCTTTCTTT. As protein: CASIWSGRANTEAFF.

V is TRBV27 and J is TRBJ2-7, with 8 bases aligning to TRBD1. This CDR3 contains 14 residues. The V and J ends lost 4 bases and 3 bases, in that order; junction bases with no gene match: 5. Germline V gene sequence: CDR1 MNHEY, CDR2 SMNVEV (reference sequence). In DNA, the CDR3 is TGTGCCAGCAGTTCAGGGGGCGGTGGCTACGAGCAGTACTTC. Residues: CASSSGGGGYEQYF.

V and J are TRBV9 and TRBJ2-1, with D possibly TRBD2 on 6 matching bases. Germline V gene data show CDR1 as SGDLS and CDR2 as YYNGEE. The CDR3 covers 16 residues. The V end lost 4 bases, the J end lost 0 bases, and 14 bases lay between the germline ends. The CDR3 DNA reads TGTGCCAGCAGCTTCAGCGGGCCCAGCTCCTACAATGAGCAGTTCTTC. Translation: CASSFSGPSSYNEQFF.

This chain links TRBV28 with TRBJ1-1; maybe TRBD1 (5 bases). Trimming took off 7 bases at V and 11 bases at J, with 20 bases between the two ends. Germline V gene sequence: CDR1 MDHEN, CDR2 SYDVKM. The CDR3 consists of 13 residues. The CDR3: CASTLDRAGKAFF. The CDR3 DNA reads TGTGCCAGCACCCTAGATCGGGCAGGGAAGGCTTTCTTT.

The chain carries TRBV14 and TRBJ2-1, with 8 bases identical to TRBD2. The CDR3 contains 17 residues. Germline V CDR1 and CDR2: SGHDN, FVKESK. The V gene end was trimmed by 6 bases and the J gene end by 9 bases; junction bases not matched to a gene: 19. Written as DNA, the CDR3 is TGTGCCAGCAGACATAGCGGGACCGGTAGCAGGAAAGGTGAGCAGTTCTTC. Its translation is CASRHSGTGSRKGEQFF.

The gene calls are TRBV12-3 or TRBV12-4 and TRBJ2-2, with D perhaps TRBD1 (6 bases). Trimming pared 5 bases from V and 7 bases from J, leaving 11 bases between. The length of the CDR3 is 13 residues. The DNA of the CDR3 is TGTGCCAGCAGTCCCTTCAGGGGCGGGGAGCTGTTTTTT. Amino acid sequence: CASSPFRGGELFF.

J is TRBJ2-1 and V is TRBV5-4; 11 bases line up with TRBD2. The ends lost 1 base at V and 9 bases at J; junction bases unmatched: 6. The CDR3 covers 15 residues. Germline V CDR1 and CDR2: SGHNT, YYREEE (reference sequence). For the CDR3, the DNA is TGTGCCAGCAGCTTGACTAGCGGGAGATTGGGTGAGCAGTTCTTC. Translation: CASSLTSGRLGEQFF. Based on the CDR3 plus reference TRBV5-4 and TRBJ2-1, the full variable domain is ETGVTQSPTHLIKTRGQQVTLRCSSQSGHNTVSWYQQALGQGPQFIFQYYREEENGRGNFPPRFSGLQFPNYSSELNVNALELDDSALYLCASSLTSGRLGEQFFGPGTRLTVL.